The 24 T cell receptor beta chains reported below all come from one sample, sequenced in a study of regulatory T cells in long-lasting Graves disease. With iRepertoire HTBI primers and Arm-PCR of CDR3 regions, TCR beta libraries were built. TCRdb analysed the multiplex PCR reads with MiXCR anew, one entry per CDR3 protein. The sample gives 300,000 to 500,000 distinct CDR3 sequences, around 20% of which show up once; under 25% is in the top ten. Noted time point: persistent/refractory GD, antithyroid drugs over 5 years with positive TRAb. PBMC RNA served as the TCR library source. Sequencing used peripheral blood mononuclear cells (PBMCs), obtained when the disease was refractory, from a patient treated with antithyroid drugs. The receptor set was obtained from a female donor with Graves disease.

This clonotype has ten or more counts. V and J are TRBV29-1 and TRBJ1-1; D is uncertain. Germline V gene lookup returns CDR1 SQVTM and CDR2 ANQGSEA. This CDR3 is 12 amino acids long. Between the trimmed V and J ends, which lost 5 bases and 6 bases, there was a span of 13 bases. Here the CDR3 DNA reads TGCAGCGTTATCGGCGCCGCCGCTGAAGCTTTCTTT. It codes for CSVIGAAAEAFF.

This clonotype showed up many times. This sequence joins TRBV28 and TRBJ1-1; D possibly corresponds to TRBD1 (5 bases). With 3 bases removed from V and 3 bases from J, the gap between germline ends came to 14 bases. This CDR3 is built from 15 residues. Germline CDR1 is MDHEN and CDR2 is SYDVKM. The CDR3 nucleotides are TGTGCCAGCAGTTTTACCTGGGCAGGGTACACTGAAGCTTTCTTT. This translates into CASSFTWAGYTEAFF.

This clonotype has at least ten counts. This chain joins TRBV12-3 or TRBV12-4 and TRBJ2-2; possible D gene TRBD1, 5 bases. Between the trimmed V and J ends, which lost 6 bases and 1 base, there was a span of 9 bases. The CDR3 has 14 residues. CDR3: CASSQTENTGELFF. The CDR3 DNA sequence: TGTGCCAGCAGCCAGACAGAGAACACCGGGGAGCTGTTTTTT.

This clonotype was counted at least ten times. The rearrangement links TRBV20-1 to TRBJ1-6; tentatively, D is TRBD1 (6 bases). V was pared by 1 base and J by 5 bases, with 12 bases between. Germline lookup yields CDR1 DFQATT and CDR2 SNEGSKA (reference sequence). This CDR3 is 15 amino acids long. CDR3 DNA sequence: TGCAGTGCTAGAGTCGGGACAATGGATAATTCACCCCTCCACTTT. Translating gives CSARVGTMDNSPLHF.

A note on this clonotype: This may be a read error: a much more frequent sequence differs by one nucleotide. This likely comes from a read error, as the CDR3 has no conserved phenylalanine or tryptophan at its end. This CDR3 reads CASSPPSDTDTQYV. CDR3 nucleotide sequence: TGTGCCAGCAGCCCCCCTAGCGACACAGATACGCAGTATGTT. The V gene is TRBV7-9, the J gene TRBJ2-3; tentatively, D is TRBD2 (6 bases). V gave up 5 bases and J gave up 2 bases, with 11 bases separating them. This CDR3 spans 14 amino acids. CDR1 SEHNR and CDR2 FQNEAQ come from the germline V gene (reference sequence).

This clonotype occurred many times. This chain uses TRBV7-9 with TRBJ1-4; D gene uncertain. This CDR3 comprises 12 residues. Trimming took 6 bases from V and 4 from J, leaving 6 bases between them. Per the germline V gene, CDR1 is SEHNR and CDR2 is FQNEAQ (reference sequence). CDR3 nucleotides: TGTGCCAGCAGTGACGGTAATGAAAAACTGTTTTTT. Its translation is CASSDGNEKLFF. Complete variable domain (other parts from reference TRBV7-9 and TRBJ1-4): DTGVSQNPRHKITKRGQNVTFRCDPISEHNRLYWYRQTLGQGPEFLTYFQNEAQLEKSRLLSDRFSAERPKGSFSTLEIQRTEQGDSAMYLCASSDGNEKLFFGSGTQLSVL.

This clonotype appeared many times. CDR3 protein: CASRPGTGPYEQYF. DNA of the CDR3: TGTGCCAGCAGACCCGGTACAGGGCCCTACGAGCAGTACTTC. The genes are TRBV28 and TRBJ2-7; tentatively, D is TRBD1 (6 bases). This CDR3 is built from 14 residues. Trimming left V 6 bases short and J 2 bases short, with 14 bases between. Germline V gene sequence: CDR1 MDHEN, CDR2 SYDVKM.

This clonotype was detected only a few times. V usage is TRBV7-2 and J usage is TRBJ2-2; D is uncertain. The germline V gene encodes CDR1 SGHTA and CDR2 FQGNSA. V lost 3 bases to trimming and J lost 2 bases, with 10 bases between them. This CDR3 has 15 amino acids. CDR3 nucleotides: TGTGCCAGCAGCTTGTGGCAGTTCAACACCGGGGAGCTGTTTTTT. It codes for CASSLWQFNTGELFF.

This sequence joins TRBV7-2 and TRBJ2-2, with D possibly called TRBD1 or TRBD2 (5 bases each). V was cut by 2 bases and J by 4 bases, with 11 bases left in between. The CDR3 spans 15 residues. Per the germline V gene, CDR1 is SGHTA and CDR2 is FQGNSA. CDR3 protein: CASSLPWGSTGELFF. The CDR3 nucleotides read TGTGCCAGCAGCTTACCCTGGGGGAGCACCGGGGAGCTGTTTTTT.

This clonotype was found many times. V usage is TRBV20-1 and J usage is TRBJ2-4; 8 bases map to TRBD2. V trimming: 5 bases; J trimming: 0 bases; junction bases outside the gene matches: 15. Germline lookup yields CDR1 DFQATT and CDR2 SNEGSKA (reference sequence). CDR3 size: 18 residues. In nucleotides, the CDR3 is TGCAGTGCTCAACAATCCCGAAACCTAGCGGGAGCCAAAAACATTCAGTACTTC. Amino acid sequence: CSAQQSRNLAGAKNIQYF.

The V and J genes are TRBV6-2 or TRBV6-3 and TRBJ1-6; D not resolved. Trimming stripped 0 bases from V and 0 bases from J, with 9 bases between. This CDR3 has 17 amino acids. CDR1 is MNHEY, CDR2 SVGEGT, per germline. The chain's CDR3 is CASSYSPRSSYNSPLHF. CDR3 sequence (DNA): TGTGCCAGCAGTTACTCTCCCCGGAGCTCCTATAATTCACCCCTCCACTTT.

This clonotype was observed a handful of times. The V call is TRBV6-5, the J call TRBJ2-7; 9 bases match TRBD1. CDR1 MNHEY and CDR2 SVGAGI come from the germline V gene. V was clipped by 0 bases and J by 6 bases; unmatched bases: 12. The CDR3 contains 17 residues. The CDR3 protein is CASSYSIPGQGRSEQYF. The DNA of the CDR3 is TGTGCCAGCAGTTACTCGATTCCGGGACAGGGTAGGTCCGAGCAGTACTTC.

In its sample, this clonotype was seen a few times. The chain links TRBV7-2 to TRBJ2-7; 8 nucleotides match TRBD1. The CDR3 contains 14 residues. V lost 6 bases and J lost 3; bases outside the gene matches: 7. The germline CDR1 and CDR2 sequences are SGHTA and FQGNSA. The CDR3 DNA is TGTGCCAGCAGTATCACACAGGGGGGCTACGAGCAGTACTTC. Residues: CASSITQGGYEQYF.

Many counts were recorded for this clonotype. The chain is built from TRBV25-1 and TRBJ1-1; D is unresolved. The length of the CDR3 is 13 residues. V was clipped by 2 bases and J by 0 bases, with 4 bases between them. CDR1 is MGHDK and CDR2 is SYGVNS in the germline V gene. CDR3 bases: TGTGCCAGCAGTGAACCGATGAACACTGAAGCTTTCTTT. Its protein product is CASSEPMNTEAFF. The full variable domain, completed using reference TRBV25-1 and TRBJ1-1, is EADIYQTPRYLVIGTGKKITLECSQTMGHDKMYWYQQDPGMELHLIHYSYGVNSTEKGDLSSESTVSRIRTEHFPLTLESARPSHTSQYLCASSEPMNTEAFFGQGTRLTVV.

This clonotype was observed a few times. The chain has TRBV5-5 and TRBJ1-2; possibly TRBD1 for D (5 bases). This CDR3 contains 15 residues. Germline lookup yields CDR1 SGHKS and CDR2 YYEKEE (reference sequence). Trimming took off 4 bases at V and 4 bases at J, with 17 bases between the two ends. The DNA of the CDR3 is TGTGCCAGCAGCGAAAGTTCCGGGACGAGCTATGGCTACACCTTC. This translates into CASSESSGTSYGYTF.

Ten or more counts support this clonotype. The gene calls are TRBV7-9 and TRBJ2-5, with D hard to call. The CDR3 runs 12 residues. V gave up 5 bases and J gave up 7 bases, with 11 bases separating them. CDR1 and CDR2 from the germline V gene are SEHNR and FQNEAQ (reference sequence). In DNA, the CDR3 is TGTGCCAGCAGCCCCCCGTTGGGGACCCAGTACTTC. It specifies CASSPPLGTQYF.

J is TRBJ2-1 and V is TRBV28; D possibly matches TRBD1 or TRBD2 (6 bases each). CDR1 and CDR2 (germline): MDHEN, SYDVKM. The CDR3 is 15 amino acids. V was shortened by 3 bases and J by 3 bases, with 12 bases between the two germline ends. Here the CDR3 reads CASSFRGVGYNEQFF. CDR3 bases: TGTGCCAGCAGTTTTAGGGGGGTTGGCTACAATGAGCAGTTCTTC.

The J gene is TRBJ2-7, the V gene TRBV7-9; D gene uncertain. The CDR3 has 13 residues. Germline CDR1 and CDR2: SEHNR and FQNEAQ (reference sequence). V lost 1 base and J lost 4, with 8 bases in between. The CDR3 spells CASSLEVDYEQYF. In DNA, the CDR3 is TGTGCCAGCAGCTTAGAAGTGGATTACGAGCAGTACTTC.

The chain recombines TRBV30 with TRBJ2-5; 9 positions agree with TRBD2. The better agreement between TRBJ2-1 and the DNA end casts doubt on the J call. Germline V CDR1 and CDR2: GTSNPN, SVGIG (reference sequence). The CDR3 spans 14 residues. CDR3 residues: CAWSIAGAGNEQFF. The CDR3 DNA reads TGTGCCTGGAGTATAGCGGGAGCGGGAAATGAGCAGTTCTTC.

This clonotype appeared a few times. The CDR3 DNA follows: TGTGCCAGCAGCTTGGGGGTAGGCGGGTCCTTAAATCAGCCCCAGCATTTT. It yields the protein CASSLGVGGSLNQPQHF. The V call is TRBV5-8, the J call TRBJ1-5; no firm D call. The CDR3 runs 17 residues. Trimming cost V 0 bases and J 4 bases, with 17 bases left between them. Germline V CDR1 and CDR2: SGHTS, YDEGEE. Looking up the rest from reference TRBV5-8 and TRBJ1-5 gives the full variable domain: EAGVTQSPTHLIKTRGQQATLRCSPISGHTSVYWYQQALGLGLQFLLWYDEGEERNRGNFPPRFSGRQFPNYSSELNVNALELEDSALYLCASSLGVGGSLNQPQHFGDGTRLSIL.

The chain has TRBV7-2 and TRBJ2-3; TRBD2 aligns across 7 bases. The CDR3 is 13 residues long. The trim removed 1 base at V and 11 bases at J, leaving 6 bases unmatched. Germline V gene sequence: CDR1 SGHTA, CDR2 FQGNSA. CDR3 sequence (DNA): TGTGCCAGCAGCTTAGGCACTAGCGCCCAGCAGTATTTT. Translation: CASSLGTSAQQYF.

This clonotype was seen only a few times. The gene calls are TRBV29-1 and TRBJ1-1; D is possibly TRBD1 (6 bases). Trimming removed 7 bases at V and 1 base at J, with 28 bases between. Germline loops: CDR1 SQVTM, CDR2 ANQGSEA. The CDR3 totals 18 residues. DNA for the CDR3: TGCAGCGGACACCCCGGGGGAGGGGGACTGGGGTCGAACACTGAAGCTTTCTTT. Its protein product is CSGHPGGGGLGSNTEAFF.

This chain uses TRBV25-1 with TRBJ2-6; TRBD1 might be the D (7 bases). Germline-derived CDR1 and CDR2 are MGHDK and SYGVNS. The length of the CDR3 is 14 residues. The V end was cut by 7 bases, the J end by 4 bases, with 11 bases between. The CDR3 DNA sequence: TGTGCCAGCACGGAGGGGGCCGGGGCCAACGTCCTGACTTTC. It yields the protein CASTEGAGANVLTF.

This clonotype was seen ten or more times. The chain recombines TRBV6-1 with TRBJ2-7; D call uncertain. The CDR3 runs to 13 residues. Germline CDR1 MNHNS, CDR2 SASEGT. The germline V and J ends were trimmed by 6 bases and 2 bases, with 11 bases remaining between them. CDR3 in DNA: TGTGCCAGCAGGGGGATCTTGACCTACGAGCAGTACTTC. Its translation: CASRGILTYEQYF.